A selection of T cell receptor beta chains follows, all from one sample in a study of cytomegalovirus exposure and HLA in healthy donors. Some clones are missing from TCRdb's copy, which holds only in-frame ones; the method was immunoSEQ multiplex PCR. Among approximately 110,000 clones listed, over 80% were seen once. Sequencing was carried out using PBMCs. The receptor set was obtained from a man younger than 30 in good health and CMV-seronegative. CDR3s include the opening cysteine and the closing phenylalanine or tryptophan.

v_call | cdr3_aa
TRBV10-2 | CASSDGPRDYGYTF
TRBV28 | CASSPRGLQYF
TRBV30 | CAWTSGQPGAQHF
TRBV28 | CASSPGQPGNTIYF
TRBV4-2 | CASSQGGTGAETQYF
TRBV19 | CASSPSGNPTYEQYF
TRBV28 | CASRPSRDSNTGELFF
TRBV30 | CAWMAGEQFF
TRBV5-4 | CASSLGLAGFSTEAFF
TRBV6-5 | CASSRAGESFNEQFF
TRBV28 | CFFKQGAAYEQYF
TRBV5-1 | CASSLAPGAGVVQYF
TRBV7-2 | CASSRQGRTEAFF
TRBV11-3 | CASSLMGEAEAFF
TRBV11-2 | CASSLDVGRTEAFF
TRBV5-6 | CASSLLSGGKVYEQYF
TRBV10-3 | CAIRSRGDHEQYF
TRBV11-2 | CASSLDRASGTQQYF
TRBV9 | CASSAATGGYEQYF
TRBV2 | CASSSGQRGSTEAFF
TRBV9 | CASSSRQGRQGETQYF
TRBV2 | CASREERGTYEQYF
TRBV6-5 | CASSPMVGNYNEQFF
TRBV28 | CATDRQTSGSYEQYF
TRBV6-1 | CASRAKGAGANVLTF
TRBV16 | CASSPSRGYEQYF
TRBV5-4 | CASSQLGLAPYEQYF
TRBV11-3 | CASSFGNEQFF
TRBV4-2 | CASSQEDGDRPPPYGYTF
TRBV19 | CASSKGENTGELFF
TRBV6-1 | CASRGLTGATDTQYF
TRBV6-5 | CATASGQANSYEQYF
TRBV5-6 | CASSHYAGAGSADTQYF
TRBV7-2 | CASSSRTGPRHF
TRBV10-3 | CAIRKQGAPGANVLTF
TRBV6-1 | CASVERWPRGELFF
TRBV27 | CASIGGEGNQPQHF
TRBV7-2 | CASSLERVGSQPQHF
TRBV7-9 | CASRPGLAGAYEQYF
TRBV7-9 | CASSSTSYEQYF
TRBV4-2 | CASSQDDQGKKLFF
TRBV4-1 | CASSQDGPGKTQYF
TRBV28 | CASSYAGTLLRGNTIYF
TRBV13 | CASSPVGAGETQYF
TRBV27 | CASSWKGLNYGYTF
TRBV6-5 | CASSYDPTGYEQYF
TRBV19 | CASSNPLAGVFNEQFF
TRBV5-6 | CASSLNGVGLNTEAFF
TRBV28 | CASTPGDRTNTEAFF
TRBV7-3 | CASSSGGGRAGANVLTF
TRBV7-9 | CASSADWTYEQYF
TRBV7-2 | CASSSDTHIQYF
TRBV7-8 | CASSLASGRRTGELFF
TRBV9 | CASSVEKQLPNYGYTF
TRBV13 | CASSLGRGGHASYEQYF
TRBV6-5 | CASSYLAGGETQYF
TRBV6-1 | CASSEHGLAHNTDTQYF
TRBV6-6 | CASSYSSSYNEQFF
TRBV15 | CATSPRGLLGPRFQPQHF